This T cell receptor (beta chain) was identified during a study of blood T cell repertoires in COVID-19. Study information: The study drew acute and convalescent COVID-19 samples from the United States, Italy and Spain.

Enrolled through a virtual design, the participants were between roughly 18 and 95 years of age and came from 24 US areas. Remarks on this clone: The junction does not match germline at one end; this may be a read error.

The data were produced by immunoSEQ multiplex PCR, yet TCRdb's version contains in-frame clones alone and is incomplete. Among about 250,000 clones listed, over 85% were seen once. The sample consisted of PBMCs or T cells enriched from blood (not recorded which). This receptor was identified in a woman aged 25 to 39 with acute COVID-19.

This CDR3 is CASSLWRVERRGNTEAFF. In nucleotides, the CDR3 is TGTGCCAGCAGCTTATGGAGGGTAGAGCGCAGGGGGAACACTGAAGCCTTCTTT. The V and J genes are TRBV7-8 and TRBJ1-1, with 7 bases that match TRBD1. This CDR3 has 18 residues. Germline V gene lookup returns CDR1 SGHVS and CDR2 FQNEAQ.